The 20 T cell receptor beta chains listed next were all sequenced from one sample in a study of blood T cell repertoires in COVID-19. TCRdb's copy holds only in-frame clones and misses some; the assay was immunoSEQ multiplex PCR. The top ten hold under 14% of the sample, which has about 230,000 clones, about nine tenths seen once. Sequencing was performed on peripheral blood. The receptors shown here come from a middle-aged man with COVID-19, enrolled during active disease.

The rearrangement links TRBV19 to TRBJ1-2, with 10 positions matching TRBD1. The V segment lost 5 bases and the J segment 4 bases; nucleotides outside the gene matches: 13. Germline values: CDR1 LNHDA, CDR2 SQIVND (reference sequence). The CDR3 runs to 17 residues. CDR3 sequence (DNA): TGTGCCAGTAGTGAGCGGAGACAGGGGGCGCAAGGCTATGGCTACACCTTC. This gives the protein CASSERRQGAQGYGYTF. The whole variable domain, remainder taken from reference TRBV19 and TRBJ1-2, is DGGITQSPKYLFRKEGQNVTLSCEQNLNHDAMYWYRQDPGQGLRLIYYSQIVNDFQKGDIAEGYSVSREKKESFPLTVTSAQKNPTAFYLCASSERRQGAQGYGYTFGSGTRLTVV.

The chain carries TRBV9 and TRBJ2-5; 7 bases map to TRBD2. The CDR3 has 15 amino acids. After removal of 1 base from V and 5 bases from J, the junction contained 8 bases not matched to a gene. The germline CDR1 and CDR2 sequences are SGDLS and YYNGEE. CDR3 residues: CASSVRAGVGETQYF. In DNA, the CDR3 is TGTGCCAGCAGCGTACGCGCGGGAGTTGGTGAGACCCAGTACTTC.

CDR3 bases: TGTGCCAGCAGTTTATTGGTGCGGGCCGTCTCCGAGCAGTACTTC. It encodes CASSLLVRAVSEQYF. This chain joins TRBV27 and TRBJ2-7, with D possibly being TRBD2 (5 bases). V was trimmed by 1 base and J by 6 bases, leaving 16 bases between them. Germline V gene sequence: CDR1 MNHEY, CDR2 SMNVEV (reference sequence). The CDR3 contains 15 residues.

CDR3 in DNA: TGTGCCAGCAGTTTACCTACAGGGGCTAACTATGGCTACACCTTC. Residues: CASSLPTGANYGYTF. The J gene is TRBJ1-2, the V gene TRBV28, with 7 bases aligning to TRBD1. V lost 2 bases to trimming and J lost 0 bases; unmatched junction nucleotides: 3. Looked up from germline, CDR1 is MDHEN and CDR2 is SYDVKM. The CDR3 contains 15 residues.

The chain joins TRBV2 to TRBJ2-5; 8 bases match TRBD1. CDR3 length: 14 amino acids. Trimming cost V 6 bases and J 4 bases; bases outside gene matches: 7. CDR1 and CDR2 from the germline V gene are SNHLY and FYNNEI. The CDR3 sequence is CASSPGQVGETQYF. DNA of the CDR3: TGTGCCAGCAGCCCGGGACAGGTCGGAGAGACCCAGTACTTC.

The chain joins TRBV7-9 to TRBJ2-7; the D is unclear. The V end lost 5 bases, the J end lost 3 bases, and 14 bases lay between the germline ends. Germline CDR1 SEHNR, CDR2 FQNEAQ (reference sequence). The CDR3 length is 14 residues. This CDR3 reads CASSATLLGYEQYF. The DNA of the CDR3 is TGTGCCAGCAGCGCGACTTTGTTAGGCTACGAGCAGTACTTC.

This chain joins TRBV5-6 and TRBJ2-7; 10 bases align to TRBD1. This CDR3 is built from 16 residues. Trimming cost V 4 bases and J 4 bases; bases outside gene matches: 11. Germline V gene data show CDR1 as SGHDT and CDR2 as YYEEEE. CDR3 in DNA: TGTGCCAGCAGCGCGAGACAGGGGGCGCTTCGTTACGAGCAGTACTTC. Encoded protein: CASSARQGALRYEQYF.

The chain joins TRBV6-1 to TRBJ1-5; perhaps TRBD1 as D (6 bases). V lost 3 bases, J lost 5 bases, and 11 bases lay in between. Germline V CDR1 and CDR2: MNHNS, SASEGT. The CDR3 is made up of 14 amino acids. In DNA form, the CDR3 reads TGTGCCAGCAGTGATTACAGGGAATATCAGCCCCAGCATTTT. Amino acids: CASSDYREYQPQHF.

This CDR3 reads CASSYSRQGNQPQHF. Here the CDR3 DNA reads TGTGCCAGCAGTTACTCCAGACAGGGTAATCAGCCCCAGCATTTT. The chain employs TRBV6-5 and TRBJ1-5; 7 nucleotides align to TRBD1. Germline values: CDR1 MNHEY, CDR2 SVGAGI. The CDR3 runs to 15 residues. The trim removed 0 bases at V and 4 bases at J, leaving 3 bases unmatched.

The chain combines TRBV28 with TRBJ1-6; D may be TRBD1 (6 bases). V was shortened by 7 bases and J by 8 bases, with 18 bases between the two germline ends. CDR1 MDHEN and CDR2 SYDVKM come from the germline V gene. The length of the CDR3 is 15 residues. The CDR3 is CASTRGGARDSPLHF. DNA for the CDR3: TGTGCCAGCACCCGGGGGGGGGCGCGTGATTCACCCCTCCACTTT.

The chain uses TRBV5-1 and TRBJ2-3, with 9 bases fitting TRBD2. V gave up 6 bases and J gave up 2 bases; unmatched junction bases: 10. Germline-derived CDR1 and CDR2 are SGHRS and YFSETQ. The CDR3 runs 16 residues. CDR3 bases: TGCGCCAGCAAGGCTAGCGGGGCACTATCCACAGATACGCAGTATTTT. Amino acid sequence: CASKASGALSTDTQYF.

The V gene is TRBV27, the J gene TRBJ1-2, with 7 bases matching TRBD1. J was trimmed by 2 bases and V by 5 bases; bases with no gene match: 8. Germline V gives CDR1 MNHEY, CDR2 SMNVEV (reference sequence). The CDR3 has 15 amino acids. The CDR3 region has the DNA TGTGCCAGCAGTCCCCTGACAGGGAACAACTATGGCTACACCTTC. Protein product: CASSPLTGNNYGYTF.

This rearrangement joins TRBV5-4 to TRBJ1-1; D remains ambiguous. Between the trimmed V and J ends, which lost 4 bases and 3 bases, there was a span of 13 bases. Germline V gives CDR1 SGHNT, CDR2 YYREEE (reference sequence). The CDR3 runs 14 residues. CDR3 residues: CASSPPQGDTEAFF. In nucleotides, the CDR3 is TGTGCCAGCAGCCCGCCCCAAGGAGACACTGAAGCTTTCTTT.

The chain combines TRBV25-1 with TRBJ1-4; D unresolved. From germline, CDR1 is MGHDK and CDR2 SYGVNS. There are 14 residues in the CDR3. The V end lost 0 bases, the J end lost 4 bases, and 6 bases lay between the germline ends. CDR3: CASSEYRSNEKLFF. CDR3 nucleotides: TGTGCCAGCAGTGAATATAGGAGTAATGAAAAACTGTTTTTT.

This sequence joins TRBV6-5 and TRBJ1-5; no clear D gene. This CDR3 has 12 residues. The V end lost 8 bases, the J end lost 2 bases, and 7 bases lay between the germline ends. Germline CDR1 and CDR2: MNHEY and SVGAGI. In DNA, the CDR3 is TGTGCCAGCCGTCGGGGCAATCAGCCCCAGCATTTT. Translating gives CASRRGNQPQHF.

This rearrangement joins TRBV6-5 to TRBJ2-5; weak D call: TRBD2 (6 bases). The length of the CDR3 is 15 residues. The germline gives CDR1 MNHEY, CDR2 SVGAGI. The V end was cut by 5 bases, the J end by 3 bases, with 16 bases between. The CDR3 region has the DNA TGTGCCAGCAGTCGTGCTAGTTCGGGGGAAGAGACCCAGTACTTC. It codes for CASSRASSGEETQYF.

The chain recombines TRBV5-4 with TRBJ2-7, with a tentative D call TRBD2 (6 bases). The CDR3 spans 15 residues. V lost 5 bases, J lost 4 bases, and 19 bases lay in between. Germline V gene data show CDR1 as SGHNT and CDR2 as YYREEE (reference sequence). The CDR3: CASRMAGRPIYEQYF. Here the CDR3 DNA reads TGTGCCAGCAGAATGGCGGGACGGCCAATATACGAGCAGTACTTC.

The chain combines TRBV28 with TRBJ1-1; 9 bases match TRBD1. J lost 11 bases, V lost 6 bases, and 4 bases had no gene match. The CDR3 is 11 amino acids. The V gene's germline CDR1 is MDHEN and CDR2 SYDVKM. CDR3 amino acids: CASRRQGGAFF. The CDR3 DNA sequence: TGTGCCAGCAGGAGACAGGGGGGGGCTTTCTTT.

The chain couples TRBV30 to TRBJ1-5; tentatively, D is TRBD1 (6 bases). The CDR3 has 14 amino acids. V dropped 3 bases and J dropped 1 base, with 10 bases sitting between them. The V gene's germline CDR1 is GTSNPN and CDR2 SVGIG (reference sequence). This chain's CDR3 is CAWSTGLSNQPQHF. The CDR3 region has the DNA TGTGCCTGGAGCACAGGGCTAAGCAATCAGCCCCAGCATTTT.

The chain uses TRBV5-1 and TRBJ1-1; D is possibly TRBD1 (6 bases). Per the germline V gene, CDR1 is SGHRS and CDR2 is YFSETQ. V lost 0 bases and J lost 5, with 17 bases in between. The CDR3 runs to 16 residues. CDR3 residues: CASSLGNRVSSTEAFF. CDR3 bases: TGCGCCAGCAGCTTGGGGAACAGGGTTAGTTCGACTGAAGCTTTCTTT.